Each of the 20 T cell receptor beta chains below was sequenced from the same sample in a study of PD-L1 blockade in urothelial cancer (dated by TCRdb to the late 2010s). Libraries came from the immunoSEQ multiplex PCR assay. Drawn from immuneACCESS, this table holds only the in-frame rearrangements with V and J called that TCRdb kept. Clones are partly lost; checked studies trace under half to an unresolved V gene and leave the rest unexplained. The sample table records about 84,000 clones; roughly 80% of these occur just once. The ten largest clones capture over 7.5% of the sample. Sample: PBMCs, taken around atezolizumab (anti-PD-L1) treatment. Receptors were obtained from a man aged 70 or older with urothelial cancer.

V and J are TRBV6-1 and TRBJ2-3; the match to TRBD1 covers 8 bases. The J segment lost 5 bases and the V segment lost 4 bases, leaving 8 bases of the junction unmatched. The CDR3 length is 15 residues. From germline, CDR1 is MNHNS and CDR2 SASEGT. For the CDR3, the DNA is TGTGCCAGCAGTGCCTTACAGGGGGGAATAGATACGCAGTATTTT. Translating it yields CASSALQGGIDTQYF.

The V call is TRBV6-1, the J call TRBJ2-7, with unresolved D. V was pared by 7 bases and J by 4 bases, with 11 bases between. This CDR3 is built from 12 residues. CDR1 MNHNS and CDR2 SASEGT come from the germline V gene. CDR3: CASNPSAYEQYF. In DNA form, the CDR3 reads TGTGCCAGCAACCCCAGCGCGTACGAGCAGTACTTC.

The J gene is TRBJ2-2, the V gene TRBV27; 9 nucleotides agree with TRBD2. J was trimmed by 3 bases and V by 0 bases; bases with no gene match: 5. The germline V gene encodes CDR1 MNHEY and CDR2 SMNVEV (reference sequence). The CDR3 contains 17 residues. CDR3: CASSLSPGLAYTGELFF. As DNA, the CDR3 is TGTGCCAGCAGTTTATCGCCGGGACTAGCCTACACCGGGGAGCTGTTTTTT.

CDR3 residues: CASSPAGAYNEQFF. CDR3 in DNA: TGTGCCAGCAGCCCAGCCGGGGCCTACAATGAGCAGTTCTTC. The V gene is TRBV14, the J gene TRBJ2-1; D perhaps matches TRBD2 (5 bases). CDR3 length: 14 amino acids. The V gene lost 4 bases and the J gene lost 2 bases, with 9 bases spanning the gap. Per germline, CDR1 SGHDN and CDR2 FVKESK.

This rearrangement joins TRBV7-8 to TRBJ1-2, with TRBD1 as a possible D gene (6 bases). Trimming pared 2 bases from V and 4 bases from J, leaving 8 bases between. This CDR3 comprises 13 residues. Germline values: CDR1 SGHVS, CDR2 FQNEAQ. The CDR3 DNA follows: TGTGCCAGCAGCTTAAGGGGGTCCTATGGCTACACCTTC. This encodes CASSLRGSYGYTF.

This rearrangement joins TRBV7-9 to TRBJ1-3; 9 bases are a match to TRBD1. Looked up from germline, CDR1 is SEHNR and CDR2 is FQNEAQ (reference sequence). V trimming: 5 bases; J trimming: 4 bases; junction bases outside the gene matches: 15. The CDR3 is made up of 18 amino acids. CDR3 sequence: CASSLGQGSGFGGNTIYF. CDR3 sequence (DNA): TGTGCCAGCAGCCTGGGACAGGGAAGCGGGTTCGGGGGAAACACCATATATTTT.

The rearrangement uses TRBV7-9 and TRBJ2-3, with a possible D match to TRBD2 (7 bases). The CDR3 consists of 17 residues. Trimming cost V 1 base and J 3 bases, with 17 bases left between them. Germline lookup yields CDR1 SEHNR and CDR2 FQNEAQ (reference sequence). This CDR3 is CASSLGGGGPRTDTQYF. The CDR3 DNA is TGTGCCAGCAGCTTAGGAGGGGGGGGCCCGAGAACAGATACGCAGTATTTT.

By share, this clone ranks as medium-sized. V and J are TRBV5-6 and TRBJ1-1; D remains unclear. Germline CDR1 SGHDT, CDR2 YYEEEE. The CDR3 consists of 11 residues. Trimming took off 4 bases at V and 7 bases at J, with 8 bases between the two ends. CDR3 bases: TGTGCCAGCAGCGCCGAGAGTGAAGCTTTCTTT. This codes for CASSAESEAFF.

This chain uses TRBV5-4 with TRBJ1-1; 8 bases are a match to TRBD1. In germline, CDR1 is SGHNT, CDR2 YYREEE (reference sequence). This CDR3 is built from 15 residues. V lost 4 bases, J lost 0 bases, and 5 bases stayed unmatched. The CDR3, as DNA: TGTGCCAGCAGCGGCGGGACAGGACTGAACACTGAAGCTTTCTTT. The encoded protein is CASSGGTGLNTEAFF.

CDR3 sequence: CASSRIPGPYGYTF. The CDR3, as DNA: TGTGCCAGCAGTAGAATCCCAGGGCCCTATGGCTACACCTTC. This sequence joins TRBV2 and TRBJ1-2; TRBD1 might be the D (5 bases). There are 14 residues in the CDR3. V lost 5 bases to trimming and J lost 4 bases, with 14 bases between them. The germline gives CDR1 SNHLY, CDR2 FYNNEI.

In its sample, this clone was seen once. The chain joins TRBV18 to TRBJ2-7; 9 bases map to TRBD1. CDR1 KGHSH and CDR2 LQKENI come from the germline V gene. Germline trimming cut 6 bases from V and 5 bases from J; bases unmatched to any gene: 5. The CDR3 contains 13 residues. The CDR3 reads CASSGQGRNEQYF. CDR3 DNA: TGTGCCAGCTCGGGACAGGGAAGGAACGAGCAGTACTTC.

V gene TRBV10-3 combines with J gene TRBJ1-2; a possible D gene is TRBD1 (6 bases). Looked up from germline, CDR1 is ENHRY and CDR2 is SYGVKD. CDR3 size: 14 residues. V was pared by 0 bases and J by 8 bases, with 13 bases between. In nucleotides, the CDR3 is TGTGCCATCAGTGAGTCCACAGGGACGTTGGGCTACACCTTC. Amino acids: CAISESTGTLGYTF.

The gene calls are TRBV15 and TRBJ2-3; TRBD2 agrees at 10 bases. The CDR3 covers 15 residues. Germline V CDR1 and CDR2: LNHNV, YYDKDF (reference sequence). With 0 bases clipped from V and 5 bases from J, the junction kept 2 bases outside the gene matches. CDR3 coding DNA: TGTGCCACCAGCAGAGAGAAGCGGGGGGGAGATACGCAGTATTTT. This codes for CATSREKRGGDTQYF.

This clone was recorded a few times. V is TRBV7-2 and J is TRBJ2-5; 12 bases align to TRBD2. Germline-derived CDR1 and CDR2 are SGHTA and FQGNSA. The CDR3 runs to 16 residues. The V and J ends lost 1 base and 5 bases, in that order; junction bases with no gene match: 5. In nucleotides, the CDR3 is TGTGCCAGCAGCTTAGGACTAGCGGGAGTATGGGAGACCCAGTACTTC. This codes for CASSLGLAGVWETQYF.

This chain uses TRBV30 with TRBJ2-7; 10 nucleotides line up with TRBD1. J lost 5 bases, V lost 8 bases, and 3 bases had no gene match. This CDR3 region has 11 residues. Germline V gives CDR1 GTSNPN, CDR2 SVGIG (reference sequence). Here the CDR3 DNA reads TGTGCCGGGGACAGGGGAGACGAGCAGTACTTC. This encodes CAGDRGDEQYF.

V and J are TRBV9 and TRBJ2-2, with TRBD2 matching 8 bases. This CDR3 is built from 16 residues. The V and J ends lost 0 bases and 5 bases, in that order; junction bases with no gene match: 6. Germline V CDR1 and CDR2: SGDLS, YYNGEE. CDR3 DNA: TGTGCCAGCAGCGTAGCGGCGGGGGGTTTGACCGGGGAGCTGTTTTTT. This sequence encodes CASSVAAGGLTGELFF. Filled out from reference TRBV9 and TRBJ2-2, the complete variable domain reads DSGVTQTPKHLITATGQRVTLRCSPRSGDLSVYWYQQSLDQGLQFLIQYYNGEERAKGNILERFSAQQFPDLHSELNLSSLELGDSALYFCASSVAAGGLTGELFFGEGSRLTVL.

V gene TRBV4-1 combines with J gene TRBJ2-5; TRBD2 agrees at 12 bases. The germline CDR1 and CDR2 sequences are MGHRA and YSYEKL. This CDR3 is 16 amino acids long. Trimming at V came to 4 bases and at J to 1 base, leaving 4 bases not matched to a gene. In nucleotides, the CDR3 is TGCGCCAGCAGCCGAGGACTAGCGGGGTCCCAAGAGACCCAGTACTTC. It is translated as CASSRGLAGSQETQYF.

This chain connects TRBV5-1 to TRBJ1-4, with TRBD1 matching over 10 bases. CDR3 length: 14 residues. CDR1 is SGHRS and CDR2 is YFSETQ in the germline V gene. V was clipped by 5 bases and J by 3 bases; unmatched bases: 1. CDR3: CASRTGGPNEKLFF. The CDR3 DNA is TGCGCCAGCAGGACAGGGGGCCCTAATGAAAAACTGTTTTTT.

This clone has a handful of counts. CDR3 protein: CASSQDGQGFYGYTF. The CDR3 DNA sequence: TGCGCCAGCAGCCAAGATGGGCAGGGGTTCTATGGCTACACCTTC. The chain combines TRBV4-1 with TRBJ1-2, with D maybe TRBD1 (6 bases). V dropped 0 bases and J dropped 4 bases, with 12 bases sitting between them. Germline loops: CDR1 MGHRA, CDR2 YSYEKL. This CDR3 region has 15 residues.

The chain couples TRBV5-6 to TRBJ2-7; possible D gene TRBD1, 5 bases. Germline CDR1 SGHDT, CDR2 YYEEEE. The CDR3 contains 14 residues. Trimming removed 3 bases at V and 3 bases at J, with 13 bases between. Here the CDR3 DNA reads TGTGCCAGCAGCTCCGTGACAGCCTTCTACGAGCAGTACTTC. This sequence encodes CASSSVTAFYEQYF. Full variable domain (rest looked up from reference TRBV5-6 and TRBJ2-7): DAGVTQSPTHLIKTRGQQVTLRCSPKSGHDTVSWYQQALGQGPQFIFQYYEEEERQRGNFPDRFSGHQFPNYSSELNVNALLLGDSALYLCASSSVTAFYEQYFGPGTRLTVT.